The clone carrying this T cell receptor beta chain was found many times. Germline lookup yields CDR1 DFQATT and CDR2 SNEGSKA (reference sequence). V dropped 7 bases and J dropped 1 base, with 9 bases sitting between them. This CDR3 comprises 12 residues. The data belong to a study of regulatory T cells in long-lasting Graves disease. Through Arm-PCR of CDR3 regions and iRepertoire HTBI primers, TCR beta libraries were built. TCRdb fed the multiplex PCR reads into MiXCR, producing one record per CDR3 protein. The data hold about 620,000 distinct CDR3 sequences, with 15% to 20% observed a single time. The time point is: newly diagnosed GD, antithyroid drugs for less than 3 months. The TCR library was made from RNA that had been extracted from PBMCs in TRIzol. The same data also contributed to another study, on T cells in Graves' hyperthyroidism and ophthalmopathy. That paper notes: Researchers ran a first-round RT-PCR on the TCR CDR3 using the HTBI primer set.

The sequence came from a woman in her thirties with Graves disease. Sample: peripheral blood mononuclear cells (PBMCs), taken at new diagnosis, from a patient treated with antithyroid drugs. V is TRBV20-1 and J is TRBJ2-3; D unresolved. As DNA, the CDR3 is TGCAGTGTCCCGGTCCGCACAGATACGCAGTATTTT. Its protein product is CSVPVRTDTQYF.